This T cell receptor beta chain is drawn from a study of cytomegalovirus exposure and HLA in healthy donors. General study results and limits: Later on, an analysis tied approximately 17,000 TCR beta sequences to HLA alleles at 0.05 false discovery rate. Presence/absence analysis assumed near-uniform sequencing depth across donors.

As to this clone: The antigen remains undetermined.

PCR primers comprised 60 Vbeta and 13 Jbeta primers. The repertoire was sequenced with immunoSEQ multiplex PCR; TCRdb's copy has only in-frame clones and lacks some. The data show 120,000 or so clones, over 6.5% seen once. This CDR3 contains 16 residues. Between the trimmed V and J ends, which lost 2 bases and 1 base, there was a span of 15 bases. Germline V gene data show CDR1 as SGDLS and CDR2 as YYNGEE. Every donor was a healthy person donating bone marrow. The V and J genes are TRBV9 and TRBJ1-1, with D possibly being TRBD1 (5 bases). This receptor was identified in a woman in her thirties or forties in good health and CMV-seropositive. Sequencing was carried out using PBMCs. CDR3 amino acids: CASSVGGTFTNTEAFF. The CDR3 DNA sequence: TGTGCCAGCAGCGTCGGCGGGACCTTCACGAACACTGAAGCTTTCTTT. The full variable domain, in which reference TRBV9 and TRBJ1-1 provide the parts outside the CDR3, is DSGVTQTPKHLITATGQRVTLRCSPRSGDLSVYWYQQSLDQGLQFLIQYYNGEERAKGNILERFSAQQFPDLHSELNLSSLELGDSALYFCASSVGGTFTNTEAFFGQGTRLTVV.